Included here is one T cell receptor (beta chain) sequence, with context. The antigen is not known. Primers for the PCR totalled 60 Vbeta and 13 Jbeta. TCRdb keeps only in-frame clones here, not all; method: immunoSEQ multiplex PCR. The table has 150,000 to 200,000 clones, around 68% seen once; the top ten hold less than 1.5%. The sample belongs to a study of cytomegalovirus exposure and HLA in healthy donors. Study-wide findings and caveats: Using the classifier, cytomegalovirus status was reportedly diagnosed with high specificity and sensitivity.

The germline gives CDR1 MNHNS, CDR2 SASEGT. This CDR3 region has 11 residues. V lost 2 bases and J 15 bases, leaving 11 bases between the germline ends. Sequencing was performed on PBMCs. The sequence derives from a man aged 50-60 years in good health and CMV-seronegative. The chain carries TRBV6-1 and TRBJ2-1, with TRBD1 as a possible D gene (6 bases). The CDR3 is CASSEPGEWFF. The CDR3 region has the DNA TGTGCCAGCAGTGAACCAGGGGAGTGGTTCTTC.